The clone carrying this T cell receptor (beta chain) was counted many times. The antigen remains undetermined. The record originates from a study of T cells after yellow fever vaccination. Study observations and caveats: Clonotypes shared by both compartments, CD4 and CD8, made up a small share. Re-detected after boosting: most primary clones, approximately 97% of CD4 and roughly 90% of CD8.

V lost 1 base and J 8 bases, leaving 5 bases between the germline ends. Looked up from germline, CDR1 is GTSNPN and CDR2 is SVGIG (reference sequence). This CDR3 spans 11 amino acids. TCRdb recomputed calls from the 5' RACE reads with MiXCR, one row per CDR3 protein. Among about 220,000 distinct CDR3 sequences listed, 2.5% to 3.5% were seen once. V and J are TRBV30 and TRBJ2-2; D call uncertain. The TCR was taken from a man between 18 and 35 years old who received the YFV17D yellow fever vaccine. Sequences were derived from CD4+ T cells sorted from PBMCs, sampled 10 days after the yellow fever booster vaccination. CDR3 coding DNA: TGTGCCTGGAGTGGAGTAGGGGAGCTGTTTTTT. Its translation is CAWSGVGELFF.